This T cell receptor (beta chain) was sequenced in a study of graft-versus-host responses after intestinal transplantation. Germline-derived CDR1 and CDR2 are SGHTA and FQGNSA. V gave up 2 bases and J gave up 1 base, with 10 bases separating them. This CDR3 is 15 amino acids long. Here immunoSEQ multiplex PCR was the method, and the copy in TCRdb shows in-frame clones only, minus some. The sample records just over 40,000 clones, approximately 95% being singletons. This clone appeared a single time. Its antigen is unknown. The chain uses TRBV7-2 and TRBJ2-3; D might be TRBD2 (6 bases). The TCR originated in a human donor who was the organ donor for an intestinal transplant. Sequenced material: unstimulated CD8+ T cells sorted from spleen or lymph node cells, taken before transplant. CDR3 region: CASSLFPGGTDTQYF. The CDR3 DNA sequence: TGTGCCAGCAGCTTATTTCCGGGGGGCACAGATACGCAGTATTTT.